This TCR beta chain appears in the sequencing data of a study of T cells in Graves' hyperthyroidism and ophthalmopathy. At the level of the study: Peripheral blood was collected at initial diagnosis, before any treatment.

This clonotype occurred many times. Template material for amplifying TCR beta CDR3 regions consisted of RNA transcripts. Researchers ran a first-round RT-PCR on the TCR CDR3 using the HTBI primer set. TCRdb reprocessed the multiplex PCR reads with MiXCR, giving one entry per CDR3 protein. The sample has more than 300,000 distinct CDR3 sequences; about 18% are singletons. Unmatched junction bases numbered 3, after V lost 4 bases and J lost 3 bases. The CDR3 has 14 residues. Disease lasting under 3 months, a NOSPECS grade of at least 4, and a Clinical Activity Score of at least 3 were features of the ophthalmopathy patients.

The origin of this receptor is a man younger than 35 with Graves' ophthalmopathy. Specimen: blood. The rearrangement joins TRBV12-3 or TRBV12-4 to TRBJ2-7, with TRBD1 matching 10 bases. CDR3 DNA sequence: TGTGCCAGCAGTTCTCGGACAGGGGGCTACGAGCAGTACTTC. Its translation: CASSSRTGGYEQYF.